This section outlines one TCR beta chain sequence together with its context. Its antigen remains unknown. Between the trimmed V and J ends, which lost 2 bases and 8 bases, there was a span of 12 bases. The CDR3 runs 13 residues. The data originate from a study of vaccination effects on CD4 cells after COVID-19. The ViraFEST assay expanded antigen-specific CD4+ T cells with viral peptide pools before sequencing. Subsequent to less than eleven days of culture, CD4+ T cells were isolated. Vaccine recipients, nucleocapsid antibody negative, had no prior SARS-CoV-2 infection. The repertoire was sequenced with immunoSEQ multiplex PCR; TCRdb's copy has only in-frame clones and lacks some. The repertoire holds tens of thousands of clones, with 73% as singletons.

The clonotype was recovered from a human donor who received a COVID-19 vaccine. The rearrangement links TRBV12-3 or TRBV12-4 to TRBJ1-2; D is perhaps TRBD1 (5 bases). The sequences come from CD4+ T cells from PBMCs cultured with SARS-CoV-2 spike peptides, collected before COVID-19 vaccination. The CDR3 DNA reads TGTGCCAGCAGTTTAAGGGACTTTCTCGGCTACACCTTC. Translating it yields CASSLRDFLGYTF.